Each of the 10 T cell receptor beta chains below was sequenced from the same sample in a study of cytomegalovirus exposure and HLA in healthy donors. Primers: 60 Vbeta forward and 13 Jbeta reverse. Data came from immunoSEQ multiplex PCR; TCRdb stores just in-frame clones and leaves some out. This table has about 120,000 clones, around two thirds appearing once. Sequencing was done on a sample of PBMCs. Every receptor here comes from a woman in her forties in good health and CMV-seropositive.

The rearrangement links TRBV10-3 to TRBJ1-1, with no clear D. CDR3 size: 13 residues. V was pared by 6 bases and J by 6 bases, with 14 bases between. Germline CDR1 and CDR2: ENHRY and SYGVKD. CDR3 sequence reads: CAISPGGNAEAFF. The CDR3, as DNA: TGTGCCATCAGCCCAGGAGGTAACGCTGAAGCTTTCTTT.

The chain couples TRBV29-1 to TRBJ2-3; D unclear. CDR3 length equals 11 residues. The ends were cut back, 7 bases at V and 5 bases at J, with 10 bases in the middle. From germline, CDR1 is SQVTM and CDR2 ANQGSEA. CDR3 in amino acids: CSGQTIDTQYF. The CDR3 coding sequence is TGCAGCGGGCAAACCATAGATACGCAGTATTTT.

V is TRBV18 and J is TRBJ2-5; 13 bases line up with TRBD2. The J call is uncertain, as TRBJ2-7 better fits the DNA end. Germline loops: CDR1 KGHSH, CDR2 LQKENI. The CDR3 covers 15 residues. This CDR3 reads CASSPELAGGYEQYF. The CDR3 bases are TGTGCCAGCTCACCAGAACTAGCGGGAGGGTACGAGCAGTACTTC.

The chain recombines TRBV7-9 with TRBJ2-3; TRBD1 might be the D (6 bases). The CDR3 is 17 residues long. The V gene lost 6 bases and the J gene lost 0 bases, with 19 bases spanning the gap. Per the germline V gene, CDR1 is SEHNR and CDR2 is FQNEAQ (reference sequence). This CDR3 is CASSLGRGGFSTDTQYF. The CDR3 DNA reads TGTGCCAGCAGTCTAGGCAGGGGCGGGTTCAGCACAGATACGCAGTATTTT.

Here the CDR3 DNA reads TGTGCCAGCACCGTATTAACAGGGGTAAACACTGAAGCTTTCTTT. Translated, it gives CASTVLTGVNTEAFF. This chain links TRBV4-2 with TRBJ1-1; 7 positions match TRBD1. Germline V gene data show CDR1 as LGHNA and CDR2 as YNFKEQ. V lost 7 bases, J lost 2 bases, and 10 bases stayed unmatched. CDR3 length equals 15 residues.

The rearrangement joins TRBV13 to TRBJ2-4; possibly TRBD2 for D (5 bases). CDR1 is PRHDT, CDR2 FYEKMQ, per germline (reference sequence). Trimming stripped 4 bases from V and 2 bases from J, with 12 bases between. The CDR3 length is 15 residues. The CDR3 region is CASSSMRETKNIQYF. The CDR3 DNA is TGTGCCAGCAGCTCTATGAGGGAGACCAAAAACATTCAGTACTTC. The full variable domain, completed using reference TRBV13 and TRBJ2-4, is AAGVIQSPRHLIKEKRETATLKCYPIPRHDTVYWYQQGPGQDPQFLISFYEKMQSDKGSIPDRFSAQQFSDYHSELNMSSLELGDSALYFCASSSMRETKNIQYFGAGTRLSVL.

V usage is TRBV7-9 and J usage is TRBJ2-7; TRBD2 aligns across 15 bases. V trimming: 4 bases; J trimming: 5 bases; junction bases outside the gene matches: 9. Germline V gene lookup returns CDR1 SEHNR and CDR2 FQNEAQ (reference sequence). The CDR3 has 17 residues. As DNA, the CDR3 is TGTGCCAGCAGCTCAAGGGGACTAGCGGGAGGTTGGGACGAGCAGTACTTC. This encodes CASSSRGLAGGWDEQYF.

The chain joins TRBV7-8 to TRBJ2-1; TRBD2 aligns across 10 bases. The CDR3 has 15 amino acids. In germline, CDR1 is SGHVS, CDR2 FQNEAQ. The V and J ends lost 3 bases and 4 bases, in that order; junction bases with no gene match: 3. The CDR3 sequence is CASSFIAGGYNEQFF. CDR3 nucleotides: TGTGCCAGCAGCTTTATAGCGGGGGGTTACAATGAGCAGTTCTTC.

V and J are TRBV6-4 and TRBJ1-1, with 7 positions matching TRBD1. The CDR3 length is 16 residues. Germline lookup yields CDR1 MRHNA and CDR2 SNTAGT. Trimming removed 4 bases from V and 0 bases from J; junction bases left unmatched: 8. The CDR3 coding sequence is TGTGCCAGCAGTGTCAAGTGGGACAGTTTGAACACTGAAGCTTTCTTT. It specifies CASSVKWDSLNTEAFF.

The chain employs TRBV6-5 and TRBJ1-1, with D perhaps TRBD1 (6 bases). The ends were cut back, 2 bases at V and 5 bases at J, with 15 bases in the middle. CDR3 size: 15 residues. CDR1 and CDR2 from the germline V gene are MNHEY and SVGAGI. The CDR3 spells CASSYEGVVETEAFF. The CDR3 bases are TGTGCCAGCAGTTACGAGGGGGTGGTGGAGACTGAAGCTTTCTTT.